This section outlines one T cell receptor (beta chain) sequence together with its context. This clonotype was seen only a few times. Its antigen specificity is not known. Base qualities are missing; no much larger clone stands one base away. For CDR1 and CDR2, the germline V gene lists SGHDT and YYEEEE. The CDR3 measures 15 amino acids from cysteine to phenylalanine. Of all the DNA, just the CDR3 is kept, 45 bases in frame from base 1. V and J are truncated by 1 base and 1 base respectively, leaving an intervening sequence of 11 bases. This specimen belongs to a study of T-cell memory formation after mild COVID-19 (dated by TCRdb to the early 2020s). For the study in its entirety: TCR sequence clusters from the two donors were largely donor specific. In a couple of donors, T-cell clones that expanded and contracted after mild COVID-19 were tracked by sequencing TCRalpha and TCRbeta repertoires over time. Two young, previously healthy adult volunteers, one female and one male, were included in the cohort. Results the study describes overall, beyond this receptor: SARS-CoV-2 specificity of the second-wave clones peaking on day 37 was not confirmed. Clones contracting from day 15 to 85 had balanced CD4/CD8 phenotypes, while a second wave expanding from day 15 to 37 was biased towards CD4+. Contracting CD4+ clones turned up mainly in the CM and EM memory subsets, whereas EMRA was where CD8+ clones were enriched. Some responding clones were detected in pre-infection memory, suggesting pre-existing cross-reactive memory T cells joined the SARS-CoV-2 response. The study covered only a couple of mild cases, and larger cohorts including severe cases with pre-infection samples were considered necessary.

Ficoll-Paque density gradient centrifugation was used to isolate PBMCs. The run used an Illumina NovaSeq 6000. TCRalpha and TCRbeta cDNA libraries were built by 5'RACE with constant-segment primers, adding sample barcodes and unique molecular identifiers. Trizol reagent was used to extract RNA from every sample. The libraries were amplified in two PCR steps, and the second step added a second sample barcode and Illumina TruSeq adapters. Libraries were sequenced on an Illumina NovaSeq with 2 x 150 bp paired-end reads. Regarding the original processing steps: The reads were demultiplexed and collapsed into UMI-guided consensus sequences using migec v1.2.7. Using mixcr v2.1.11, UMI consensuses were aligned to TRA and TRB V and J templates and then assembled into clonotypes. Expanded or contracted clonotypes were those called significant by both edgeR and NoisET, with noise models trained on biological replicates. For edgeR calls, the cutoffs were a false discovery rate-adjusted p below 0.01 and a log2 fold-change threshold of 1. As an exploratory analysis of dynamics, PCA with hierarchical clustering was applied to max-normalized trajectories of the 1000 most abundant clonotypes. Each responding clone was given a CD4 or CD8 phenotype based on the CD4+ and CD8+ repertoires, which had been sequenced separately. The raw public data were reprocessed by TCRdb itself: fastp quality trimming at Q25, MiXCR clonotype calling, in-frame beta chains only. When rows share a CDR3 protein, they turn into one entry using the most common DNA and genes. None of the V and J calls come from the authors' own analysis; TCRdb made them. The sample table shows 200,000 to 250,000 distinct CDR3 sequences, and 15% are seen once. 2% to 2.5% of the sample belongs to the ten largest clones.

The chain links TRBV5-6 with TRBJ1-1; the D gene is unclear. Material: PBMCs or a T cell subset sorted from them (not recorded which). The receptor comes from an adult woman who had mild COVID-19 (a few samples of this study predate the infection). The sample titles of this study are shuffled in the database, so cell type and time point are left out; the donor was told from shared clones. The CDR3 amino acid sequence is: CASSLYSLPNTEAFF. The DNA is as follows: TGTGCCAGCAGCTTGTATAGCCTACCGAACACTGAAGCTTTCTTT.